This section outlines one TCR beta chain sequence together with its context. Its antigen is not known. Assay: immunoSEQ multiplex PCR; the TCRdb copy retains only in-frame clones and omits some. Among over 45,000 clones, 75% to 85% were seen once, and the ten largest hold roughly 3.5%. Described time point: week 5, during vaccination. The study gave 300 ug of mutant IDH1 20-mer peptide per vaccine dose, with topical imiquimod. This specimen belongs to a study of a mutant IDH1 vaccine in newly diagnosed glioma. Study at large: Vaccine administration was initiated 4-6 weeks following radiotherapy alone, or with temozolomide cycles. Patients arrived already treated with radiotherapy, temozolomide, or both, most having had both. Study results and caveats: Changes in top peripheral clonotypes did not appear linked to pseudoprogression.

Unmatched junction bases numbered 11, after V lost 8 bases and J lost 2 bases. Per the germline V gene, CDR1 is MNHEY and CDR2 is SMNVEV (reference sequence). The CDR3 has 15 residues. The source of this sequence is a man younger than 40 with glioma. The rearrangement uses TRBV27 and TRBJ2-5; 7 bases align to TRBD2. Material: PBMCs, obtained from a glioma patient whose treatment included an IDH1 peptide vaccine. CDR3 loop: CASSPRPGLQETQYF. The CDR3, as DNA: TGTGCCAGCTCTCCACGACCGGGACTACAAGAGACCCAGTACTTC.